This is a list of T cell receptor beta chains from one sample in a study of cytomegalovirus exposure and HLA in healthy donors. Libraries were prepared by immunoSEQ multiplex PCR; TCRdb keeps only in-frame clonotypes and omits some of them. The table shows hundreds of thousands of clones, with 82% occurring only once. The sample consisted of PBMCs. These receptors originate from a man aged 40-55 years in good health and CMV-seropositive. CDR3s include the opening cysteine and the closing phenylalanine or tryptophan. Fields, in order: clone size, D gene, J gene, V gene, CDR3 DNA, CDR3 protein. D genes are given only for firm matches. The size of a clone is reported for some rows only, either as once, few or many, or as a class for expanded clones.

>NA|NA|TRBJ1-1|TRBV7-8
TGTGCCAGCAGCTTAGGCCAGGGGACTGAAGCTTTCTTT
CASSLGQGTEAFF
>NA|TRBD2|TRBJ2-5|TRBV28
TGTGCCAGCAAAGGGAGGGCCATGGAGACCCAGTACTTC
CASKGRAMETQYF
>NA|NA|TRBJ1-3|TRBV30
TGTGCCTGGAGTGTCTTCTCTGGAAACACCATATATTTT
CAWSVFSGNTIYF
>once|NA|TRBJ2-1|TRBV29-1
TGCAGCGTCTGGTTTAGCTCCTCCTACAATGAGCAGTTCTTC
CSVWFSSSYNEQFF
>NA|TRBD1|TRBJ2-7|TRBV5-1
TGCGCCAGCAGCCTGCTTGGGGCAGGGGGTTCCTACGAGCAGTACTTC
CASSLLGAGGSYEQYF
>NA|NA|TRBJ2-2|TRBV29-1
TGCAGCCACAGGGAGAGGGGCACCGGGGAGCTGTTTTTT
CSHRERGTGELFF
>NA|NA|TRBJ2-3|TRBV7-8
TGTGCCAGCAGCTGGAGACAGGCCACAGATACGCAGTATTTT
CASSWRQATDTQYF
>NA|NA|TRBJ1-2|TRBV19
TGTGCCAGTATGTACTCGGGACAAGCCTATCCACACTATGGCTACACCTTC
CASMYSGQAYPHYGYTF
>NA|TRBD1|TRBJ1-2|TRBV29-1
TGCAGCGTCCTCCGGGACAGGGGGAATAGTCTCTATGGCTACACCTTC
CSVLRDRGNSLYGYTF
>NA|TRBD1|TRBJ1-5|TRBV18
TGTGCCAGCTCACCAACAGGGGTCAATCAGCCCCAGCATTTT
CASSPTGVNQPQHF
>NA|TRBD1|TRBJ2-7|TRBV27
TGTGCCAGCAGTCAAGGGACAGCCTACGAGCAGTACTTC
CASSQGTAYEQYF
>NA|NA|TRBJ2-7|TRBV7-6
TGTGCCAGCAGCTTGGCAGGGGTGTACGAGCAGTACTTC
CASSLAGVYEQYF
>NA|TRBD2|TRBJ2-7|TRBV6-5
TGTGCCAGCAGTTCCGCTACTAGCGGGAGAGCCTACGAGCAGTACTTC
CASSSATSGRAYEQYF
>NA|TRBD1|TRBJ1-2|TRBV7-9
TGTGCCAGCAGCCGAGGACAGGGGGCCTATGGCTACACCTTC
CASSRGQGAYGYTF
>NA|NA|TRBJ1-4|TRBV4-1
TGCGCCAGCAGCCCGGCAGGGATGGCTAATGAAAAACTGTTTTTT
CASSPAGMANEKLFF
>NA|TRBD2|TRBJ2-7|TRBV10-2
TGCGCCAGCAGAACGACTTTAGCGGGGAAGTCCTACGAGCAGTACTTC
CASRTTLAGKSYEQYF
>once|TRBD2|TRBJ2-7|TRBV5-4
TGTGCCAGCAGCTTGGCTCCTAGCGGGGGTGCCTACGAGCAGTACTTC
CASSLAPSGGAYEQYF
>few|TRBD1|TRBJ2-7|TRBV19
TGTGCCAGTAGTATCGGACAGGGCAGCTCCTACGAGCAGTACTTC
CASSIGQGSSYEQYF
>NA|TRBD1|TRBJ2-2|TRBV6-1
TGTGCCAGCAGTGAAGGGACAGGGGGCCCCGGGGAGCTGTTTTTT
CASSEGTGGPGELFF
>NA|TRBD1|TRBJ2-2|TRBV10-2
TGCGCCAGCAGTGGACAGGGAAGGGAGCTGTTTTTT
CASSGQGRELFF
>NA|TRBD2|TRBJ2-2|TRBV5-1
TGCGCCAGCTCCTGGGGACTAGCGGACAAAAACACCGGGGGGCTGTTTTTT
CASSWGLADKNTGGLFF
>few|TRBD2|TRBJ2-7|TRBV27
TGTGCCAGCAGTGCCACCTCGGGACTATACTACGAGCAGTACTTC
CASSATSGLYYEQYF